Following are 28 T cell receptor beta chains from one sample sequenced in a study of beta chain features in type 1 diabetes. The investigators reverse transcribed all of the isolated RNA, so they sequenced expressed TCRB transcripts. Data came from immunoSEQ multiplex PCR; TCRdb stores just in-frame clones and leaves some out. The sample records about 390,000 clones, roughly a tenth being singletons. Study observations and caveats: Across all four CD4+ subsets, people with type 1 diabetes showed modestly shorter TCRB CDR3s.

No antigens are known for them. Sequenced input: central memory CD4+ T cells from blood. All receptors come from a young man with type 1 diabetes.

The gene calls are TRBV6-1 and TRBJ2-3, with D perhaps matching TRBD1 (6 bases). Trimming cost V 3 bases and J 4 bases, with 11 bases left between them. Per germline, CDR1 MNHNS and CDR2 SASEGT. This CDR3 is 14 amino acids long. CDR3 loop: CASSERTAPDTQYF. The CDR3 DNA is TGTGCCAGCAGTGAGCGGACAGCTCCAGATACGCAGTATTTT.

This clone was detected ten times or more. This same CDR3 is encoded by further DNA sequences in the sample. The CDR3 DNA is TGTGCCAGCACCCAAGGGGAGACCCAGTACTTC. Amino acids: CASTQGETQYF. The rearrangement uses TRBV7-2 and TRBJ2-5, with D unresolved. The CDR3 covers 11 residues. Trimming took off 7 bases at V and 5 bases at J, with 8 bases between the two ends. The germline CDR1 and CDR2 sequences are SGHTA and FQGNSA.

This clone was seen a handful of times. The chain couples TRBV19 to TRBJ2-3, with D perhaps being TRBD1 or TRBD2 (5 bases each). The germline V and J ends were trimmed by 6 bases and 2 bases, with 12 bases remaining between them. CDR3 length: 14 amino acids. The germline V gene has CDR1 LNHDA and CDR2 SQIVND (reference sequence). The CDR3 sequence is CASSSGGYTDTQYF. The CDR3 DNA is TGTGCCAGTAGCAGTGGGGGTTACACAGATACGCAGTATTTT.

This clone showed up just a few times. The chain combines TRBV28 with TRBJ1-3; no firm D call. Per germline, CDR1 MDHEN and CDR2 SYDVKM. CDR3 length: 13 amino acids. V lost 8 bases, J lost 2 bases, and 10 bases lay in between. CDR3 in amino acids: CASCIGAGNTIYF. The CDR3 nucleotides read TGTGCCAGCTGTATCGGGGCTGGAAACACCATATATTTT. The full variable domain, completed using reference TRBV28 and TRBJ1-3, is DVKVTQSSRYLVKRTGEKVFLECVQDMDHENMFWYRQDPGLGLRLIYFSYDVKMKEKGDIPEGYSVSREKKERFSLILESASTNQTSMYLCASCIGAGNTIYFGEGSWLTVV.

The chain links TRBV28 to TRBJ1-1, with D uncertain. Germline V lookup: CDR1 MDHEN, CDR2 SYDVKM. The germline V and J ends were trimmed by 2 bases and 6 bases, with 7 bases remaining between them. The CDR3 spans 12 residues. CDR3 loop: CASSLSRSEAFF. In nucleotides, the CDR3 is TGTGCCAGCAGTTTAAGTCGGTCTGAAGCTTTCTTT. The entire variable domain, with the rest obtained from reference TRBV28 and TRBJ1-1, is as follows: DVKVTQSSRYLVKRTGEKVFLECVQDMDHENMFWYRQDPGLGLRLIYFSYDVKMKEKGDIPEGYSVSREKKERFSLILESASTNQTSMYLCASSLSRSEAFFGQGTRLTVV.

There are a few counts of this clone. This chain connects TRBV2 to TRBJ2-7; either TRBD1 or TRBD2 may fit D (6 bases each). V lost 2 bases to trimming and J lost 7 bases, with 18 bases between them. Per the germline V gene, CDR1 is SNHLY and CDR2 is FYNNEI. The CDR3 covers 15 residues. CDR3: CASSEQQGGGSEQYF. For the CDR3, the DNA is TGTGCCAGCAGTGAACAACAGGGAGGTGGCTCTGAGCAGTACTTC.

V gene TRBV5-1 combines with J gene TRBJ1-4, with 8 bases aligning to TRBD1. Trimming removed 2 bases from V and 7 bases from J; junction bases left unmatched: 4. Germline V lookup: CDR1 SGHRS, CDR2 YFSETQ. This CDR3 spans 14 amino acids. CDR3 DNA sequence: TGCGCCAGCAGCTTTAGTACAGGGGGTGAAAAACTGTTTTTT. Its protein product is CASSFSTGGEKLFF. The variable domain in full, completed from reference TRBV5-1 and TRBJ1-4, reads KAGVTQTPRYLIKTRGQQVTLSCSPISGHRSVSWYQQTPGQGLQFLFEYFSETQRNKGNFPGRFSGRQFSNSRSEMNVSTLELGDSALYLCASSFSTGGEKLFFGSGTQLSVL.

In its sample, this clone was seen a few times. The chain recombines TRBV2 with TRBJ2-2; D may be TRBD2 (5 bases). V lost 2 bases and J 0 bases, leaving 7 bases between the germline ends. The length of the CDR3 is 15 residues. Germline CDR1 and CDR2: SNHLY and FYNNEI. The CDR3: CASSETRPNTGELFF. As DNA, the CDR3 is TGTGCCAGCAGTGAAACTAGGCCGAACACCGGGGAGCTGTTTTTT. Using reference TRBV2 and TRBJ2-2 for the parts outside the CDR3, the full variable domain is EPEVTQTPSHQVTQMGQEVILRCVPISNHLYFYWYRQILGQKVEFLVSFYNNEISEKSEIFDDQFSVERPDGSNFTLKIRSTKLEDSAMYFCASSETRPNTGELFFGEGSRLTVL.

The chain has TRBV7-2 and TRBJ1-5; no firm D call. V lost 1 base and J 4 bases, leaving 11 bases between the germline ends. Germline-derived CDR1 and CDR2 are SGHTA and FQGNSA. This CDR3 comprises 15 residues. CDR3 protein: CASSLEGGGNQPQHF. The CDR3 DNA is TGTGCCAGCAGCTTAGAAGGAGGTGGAAATCAGCCCCAGCATTTT.

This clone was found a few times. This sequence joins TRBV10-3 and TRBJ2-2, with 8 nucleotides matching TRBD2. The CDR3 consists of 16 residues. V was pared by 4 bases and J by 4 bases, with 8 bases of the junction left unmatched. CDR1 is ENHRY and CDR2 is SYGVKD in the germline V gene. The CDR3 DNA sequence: TGTGCCATCAGTGGATACTCCGGGACTAGCACCGGGGAGCTGTTTTTT. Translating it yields CAISGYSGTSTGELFF.

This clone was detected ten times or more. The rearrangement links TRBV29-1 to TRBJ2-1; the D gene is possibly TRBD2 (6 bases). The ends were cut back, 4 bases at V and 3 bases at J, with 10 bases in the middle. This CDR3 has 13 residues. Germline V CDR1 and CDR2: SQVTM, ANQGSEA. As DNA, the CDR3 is TGCAGCGTTGGCGGGAACTTCTACAATGAGCAGTTCTTC. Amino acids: CSVGGNFYNEQFF.

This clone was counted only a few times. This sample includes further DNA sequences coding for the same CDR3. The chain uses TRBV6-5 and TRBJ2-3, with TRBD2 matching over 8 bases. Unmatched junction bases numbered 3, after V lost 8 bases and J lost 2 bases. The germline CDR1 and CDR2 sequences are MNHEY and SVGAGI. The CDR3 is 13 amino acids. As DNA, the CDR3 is TGTGCCAGCCAGCGGGGGCCCACAGATACGCAGTATTTT. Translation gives CASQRGPTDTQYF.

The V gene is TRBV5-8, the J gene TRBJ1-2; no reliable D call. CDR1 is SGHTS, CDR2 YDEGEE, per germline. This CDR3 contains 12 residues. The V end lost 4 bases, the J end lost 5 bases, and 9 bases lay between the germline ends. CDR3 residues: CASSLVEYGYTF. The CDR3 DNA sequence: TGTGCCAGCAGCCTTGTGGAGTATGGCTACACCTTC.

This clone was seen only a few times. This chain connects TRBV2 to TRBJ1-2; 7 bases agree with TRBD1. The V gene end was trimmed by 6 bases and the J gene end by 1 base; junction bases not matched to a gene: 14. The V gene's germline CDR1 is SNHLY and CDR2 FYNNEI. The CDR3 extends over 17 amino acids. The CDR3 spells CASSALEGALGNYGYTF. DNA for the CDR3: TGTGCCAGCAGCGCCCTAGAGGGGGCACTTGGTAACTATGGCTACACCTTC.

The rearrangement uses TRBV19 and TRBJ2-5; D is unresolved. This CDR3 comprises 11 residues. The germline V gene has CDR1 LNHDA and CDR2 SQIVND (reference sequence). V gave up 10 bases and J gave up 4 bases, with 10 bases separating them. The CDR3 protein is CATTHGETQYF. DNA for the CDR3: TGTGCCACCACGCACGGAGAGACCCAGTACTTC.

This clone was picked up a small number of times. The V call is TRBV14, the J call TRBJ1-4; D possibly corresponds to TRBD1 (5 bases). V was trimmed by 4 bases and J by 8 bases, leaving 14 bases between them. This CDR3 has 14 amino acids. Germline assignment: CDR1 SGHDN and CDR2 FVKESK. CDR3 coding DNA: TGTGCCAGCAGCCTTCGAGGGGTGGGGGAAAAACTGTTTTTT. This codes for CASSLRGVGEKLFF.

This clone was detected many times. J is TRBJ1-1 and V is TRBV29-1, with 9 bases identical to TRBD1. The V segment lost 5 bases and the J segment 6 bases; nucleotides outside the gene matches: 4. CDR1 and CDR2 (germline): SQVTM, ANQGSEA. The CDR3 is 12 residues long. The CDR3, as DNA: TGCAGCGTTACAGGGGGCGCGTCTGAAGCTTTCTTT. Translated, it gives CSVTGGASEAFF.

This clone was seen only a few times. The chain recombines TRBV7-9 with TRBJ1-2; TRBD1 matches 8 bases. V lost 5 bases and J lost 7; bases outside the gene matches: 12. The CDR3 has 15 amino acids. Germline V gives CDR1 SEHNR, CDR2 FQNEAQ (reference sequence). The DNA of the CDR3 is TGTGCCAGCAGCATAGGGACAGGCCTTGCGGGTGGCTACACCTTC. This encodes CASSIGTGLAGGYTF.

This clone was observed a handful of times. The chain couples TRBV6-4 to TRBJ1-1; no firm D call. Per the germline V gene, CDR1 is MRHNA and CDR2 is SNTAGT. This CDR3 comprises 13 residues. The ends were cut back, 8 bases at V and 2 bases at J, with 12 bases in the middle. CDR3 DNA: TGTGCCAGCGGGAAGGACGGCAACACTGAAGCTTTCTTT. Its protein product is CASGKDGNTEAFF.

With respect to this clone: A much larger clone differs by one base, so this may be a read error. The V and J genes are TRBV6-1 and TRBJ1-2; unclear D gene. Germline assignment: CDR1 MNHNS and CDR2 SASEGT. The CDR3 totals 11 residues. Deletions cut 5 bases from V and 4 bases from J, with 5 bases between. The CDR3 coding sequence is TGTGCCAGCAGTTTAGGCTATGGCTACACCTTC. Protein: CASSLGYGYTF.

This CDR3 is CASSLLVGPYEQYF. For the CDR3, the DNA is TGTGCCAGCAGCTTACTAGTTGGGCCCTACGAGCAGTACTTC. The chain combines TRBV11-3 with TRBJ2-7; D is unclear. Germline V CDR1 and CDR2: SGHNT, YENEEA. Trimming left V 2 bases short and J 2 bases short, with 10 bases between. The CDR3 length is 14 residues.

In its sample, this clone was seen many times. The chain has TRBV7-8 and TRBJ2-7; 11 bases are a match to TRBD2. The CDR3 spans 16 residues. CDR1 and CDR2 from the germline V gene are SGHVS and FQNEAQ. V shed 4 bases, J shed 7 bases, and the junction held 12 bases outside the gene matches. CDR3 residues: CASSSLGGSGREEQYF. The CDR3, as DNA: TGTGCCAGCAGCTCGCTAGGGGGTAGCGGGAGGGAGGAGCAGTACTTC.

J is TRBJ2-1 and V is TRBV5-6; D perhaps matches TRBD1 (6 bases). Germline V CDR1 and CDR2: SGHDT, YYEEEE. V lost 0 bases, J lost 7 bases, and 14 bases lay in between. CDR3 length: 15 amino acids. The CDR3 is CASSLGAGAWNEQFF. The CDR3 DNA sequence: TGTGCCAGCAGCTTGGGCGCAGGGGCATGGAATGAGCAGTTCTTC.

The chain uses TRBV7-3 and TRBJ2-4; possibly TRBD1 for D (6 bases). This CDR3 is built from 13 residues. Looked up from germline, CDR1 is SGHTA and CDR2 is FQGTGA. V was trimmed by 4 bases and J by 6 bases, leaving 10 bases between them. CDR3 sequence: CASSSGQRNIQYF. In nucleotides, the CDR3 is TGTGCCAGCAGCTCCGGACAGAGAAACATTCAGTACTTC.

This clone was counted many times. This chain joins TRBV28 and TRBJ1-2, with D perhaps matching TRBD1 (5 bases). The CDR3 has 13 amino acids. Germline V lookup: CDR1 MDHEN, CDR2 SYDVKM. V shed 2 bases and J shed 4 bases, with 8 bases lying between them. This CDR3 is CASSLIGTYGYTF. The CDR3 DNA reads TGTGCCAGCAGTTTAATCGGGACCTATGGCTACACCTTC.

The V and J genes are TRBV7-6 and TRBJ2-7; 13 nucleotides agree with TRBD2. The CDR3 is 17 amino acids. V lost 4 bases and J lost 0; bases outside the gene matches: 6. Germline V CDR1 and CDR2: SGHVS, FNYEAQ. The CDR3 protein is CASSSSWTSGSSYEQYF. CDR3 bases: TGTGCCAGCAGCTCGTCCTGGACTAGCGGGAGCTCCTACGAGCAGTACTTC.

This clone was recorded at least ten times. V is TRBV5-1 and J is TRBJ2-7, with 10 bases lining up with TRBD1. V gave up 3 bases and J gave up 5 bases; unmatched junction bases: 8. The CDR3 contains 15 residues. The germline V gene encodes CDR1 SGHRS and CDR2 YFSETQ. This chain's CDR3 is CASSWRGQGPHEQYF. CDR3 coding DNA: TGCGCCAGCAGCTGGCGGGGACAGGGGCCCCACGAGCAGTACTTC. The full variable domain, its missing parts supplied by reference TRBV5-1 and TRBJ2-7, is KAGVTQTPRYLIKTRGQQVTLSCSPISGHRSVSWYQQTPGQGLQFLFEYFSETQRNKGNFPGRFSGRQFSNSRSEMNVSTLELGDSALYLCASSWRGQGPHEQYFGPGTRLTVT.

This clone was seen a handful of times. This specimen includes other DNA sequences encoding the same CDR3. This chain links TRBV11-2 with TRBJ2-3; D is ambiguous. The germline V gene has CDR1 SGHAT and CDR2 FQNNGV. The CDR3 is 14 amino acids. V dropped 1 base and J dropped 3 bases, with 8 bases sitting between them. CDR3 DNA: TGTGCCAGCAGCTTAGGGCTCGAGACAGATACGCAGTATTTT. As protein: CASSLGLETDTQYF.